Below, one T cell receptor (beta chain) is given with its context. The antigen is not known. Assay used: immunoSEQ multiplex PCR; TCRdb lists only in-frame clones, some missing. The repertoire includes roughly 350,000 clones, 88% of them detected once, and roughly 6% sits in the top ten. This entry comes from a study of Ad26.COV2.S vaccination and SARS-CoV-2 variants. Study overall: Ad26.COV2.S arm of COV1001 included the donor. Once, or twice with 56 days between doses, Ad26.COV2.S was given intramuscularly. Study results and limitations: Vaccinated and placebo-treated recipients had similar non-spike TCR breadth. Possible underestimation of total T cell responses by the TCR breadth and depth analyses was noted.

The CDR3 contains 14 residues. Germline values: CDR1 SEHNR, CDR2 FQNEAQ (reference sequence). Trimming took 0 bases from V and 7 from J, leaving 10 bases between them. The treatment is: roughly 20 received Ad26.COV2.S at low or high dose, single or two shots; a few received placebo; per-sample allocation not given. Specimen acquisition occurred on day 63 following the initial vaccine or placebo injection. V gene TRBV7-9 combines with J gene TRBJ1-5; D is possibly TRBD1 (6 bases). Sequences were derived from peripheral blood, sampled in a trial of Ad26.COV2.S vaccine versus placebo. The clonotype comes from a person between 18 and 65 years old who received the Ad26.COV2.S COVID-19 vaccine or a placebo. The CDR3 DNA reads TGTGCCAGCAGCTTAGCGCAGGGGTCCCAGCCCCAGCATTTT. Amino acids: CASSLAQGSQPQHF.